The entry below describes one TCR beta chain. What it binds is not known. Using unique molecular identifiers, the investigators prepared the TCRbeta library. TCRdb independently ran MiXCR on the PCR reads; one entry per CDR3 protein. The top ten hold about 5% of the sample, which has about 250,000 distinct CDR3 sequences, around 25% seen once. Germline CDR1 and CDR2: LGHNA and YSLEER. V gave up 0 bases and J gave up 1 base, with 10 bases separating them. CDR3 length: 15 amino acids. These data belong to a study of T-cell reconstitution after alpha-beta-depleted transplantation in children. The study, taken as a whole, reports: T cells produced anew were the main source of T-cell counts and diversity one year after transplant. By about two months after transplant, alpha-beta T cells reportedly arose from several hundred graft clones that had expanded.

The chain combines TRBV4-3 with TRBJ2-7, with D hard to call. The specimen was PBMCs, mostly from graft donor cells, collected 360 days after TCRalphabeta/CD19-depleted stem cell transplant. This clonotype was obtained from a female patient aged 2-9 years who had a stem cell transplant for congenital amegakaryocytic thrombocytopenia, so the T cells may come from the graft donor. Written as DNA, the CDR3 is TGCGCCAGCAGCCAAGAGTTACTAACTTCCTACGAGCAGTACTTC. It specifies CASSQELLTSYEQYF.